These T cell receptor beta chains were read from a single sample in a study of cytomegalovirus exposure and HLA in healthy donors. The data were produced by immunoSEQ multiplex PCR, yet TCRdb's version contains in-frame clones alone and is incomplete. The sample shows about 87,000 clones, under 80% of them seen only once. Sequenced sample: PBMCs. These receptors were taken from a man aged 25 to 40 in good health and CMV-seropositive. The CDR3 runs from the conserved cysteine through the conserved F or W. A D gene is named only where the DNA matches it firmly. Size is stated for part of the rows, as once, few or many counts, or as a class when the clone is expanded.

size: NA; D: TRBD1; J: TRBJ1-4; V: TRBV19; CDR3: CASNLDRGHEKLFF; DNA: TGTGCCAGTAACCTGGACAGGGGGCATGAAAAACTGTTTTTT
size: NA; D: NA; J: TRBJ2-5; V: TRBV7-8; CDR3: CASSPDRVGGTQYF; DNA: TGTGCCAGCAGCCCCGACAGGGTCGGGGGGACCCAGTACTTC
size: few; D: TRBD2; J: TRBJ2-4; V: TRBV4-2; CDR3: CASSQDRSGGNIQYF; DNA: TGTGCCAGCAGCCAAGATCGAAGCGGGGGAAACATTCAGTACTTC
size: few; D: NA; J: TRBJ1-1; V: TRBV5-1; CDR3: CASSAAWQRNTEAFF; DNA: TGCGCCAGCAGCGCGGCCTGGCAGCGGAACACTGAAGCTTTCTTT
size: once; D: NA; J: TRBJ2-5; V: TRBV19; CDR3: CASSIDHGEAETQYF; DNA: TGTGCCAGTAGTATAGATCATGGAGAGGCAGAGACCCAGTACTTC
size: NA; D: NA; J: TRBJ1-5; V: TRBV6-5; CDR3: CASSLRSNQPQHF; DNA: TGTGCCAGCAGTCTTCGTAGCAATCAGCCCCAGCATTTT
size: many; D: TRBD1; J: TRBJ1-4; V: TRBV9; CDR3: CASSARPQGEGEKLFF; DNA: TGTGCCAGCAGCGCCCGACCACAGGGGGAAGGTGAAAAACTGTTTTTT
size: NA; D: NA; J: TRBJ2-1; V: TRBV13; CDR3: CASSLRGNEQFF; DNA: TGTGCCAGCAGCTTAAGAGGAAATGAGCAGTTCTTC
size: NA; D: NA; J: TRBJ1-4; V: TRBV6-5; CDR3: CASSYFPDGGDEKLFF; DNA: TGTGCCAGCAGTTATTTCCCCGATGGAGGAGATGAAAAACTGTTTTTT
size: NA; D: NA; J: TRBJ2-1; V: TRBV25-1; CDR3: CASSASGINNEQFF; DNA: TGTGCCAGCAGTGCCTCCGGGATCAACAATGAGCAGTTCTTC
size: NA; D: TRBD1; J: TRBJ2-3; V: TRBV7-3; CDR3: CASSIRGWGSDTQYF; DNA: TGTGCCAGCAGCATCAGGGGGTGGGGGTCAGATACGCAGTATTTT
size: NA; D: TRBD2; J: TRBJ2-7; V: TRBV5-1; CDR3: CASSLSGNPPSYEQYF; DNA: TGCGCCAGCAGCCTCAGCGGGAACCCCCCCTCCTACGAGCAGTACTTC
size: NA; D: NA; J: TRBJ1-1; V: TRBV28; CDR3: CASRAADAGNTEAFF; DNA: TGTGCCAGCAGAGCCGCCGACGCGGGAAACACTGAAGCTTTCTTT
size: NA; D: NA; J: TRBJ2-5; V: TRBV4-2; CDR3: CASSQNRLDTGGETQYF; DNA: TGTGCCAGCAGCCAAAACCGATTGGACACCGGGGGAGAGACCCAGTACTTC
size: NA; D: NA; J: TRBJ1-2; V: TRBV29-1; CDR3: CSVAGASDGYTF; DNA: TGCAGCGTTGCAGGGGCGTCCGATGGCTACACCTTC
size: NA; D: TRBD1; J: TRBJ1-4; V: TRBV5-6; CDR3: CASSPAGQGREKLFF; DNA: TGTGCCAGCAGCCCAGCGGGACAGGGGCGTGAAAAACTGTTTTTT
size: NA; D: TRBD1; J: TRBJ1-1; V: TRBV14; CDR3: CASSFGQGPRETEAFF; DNA: TGTGCCAGCAGTTTTGGACAGGGCCCGCGGGAGACTGAAGCTTTCTTT
size: few; D: NA; J: TRBJ1-1; V: TRBV6-1; CDR3: CASSAPGDGRTEAFF; DNA: TGTGCCAGCAGTGCCCCGGGTGACGGGAGGACTGAAGCTTTCTTT
size: NA; D: NA; J: TRBJ2-3; V: TRBV27; CDR3: CASSLTGGPPDTQYF; DNA: TGTGCCAGCAGTTTAACCGGGGGGCCCCCGGATACGCAGTATTTT
size: NA; D: TRBD1; J: TRBJ1-6; V: TRBV18; CDR3: CASRQSQGASSPLHF; DNA: TGTGCCAGCCGACAATCTCAGGGGGCAAGTTCACCCCTCCACTTT
size: few; D: NA; J: TRBJ1-2; V: TRBV6-5; CDR3: CASREVGTNYGYTF; DNA: TGTGCCAGCAGGGAGGTGGGGACTAACTATGGCTACACCTTC
size: NA; D: TRBD2; J: TRBJ2-7; V: TRBV7-2; CDR3: CASGREYEQYF; DNA: TGTGCCAGCGGGAGGGAATACGAGCAGTACTTC
size: NA; D: NA; J: TRBJ2-1; V: TRBV6-1; CDR3: CASSSTALSYNEQFF; DNA: TGTGCCAGCAGCTCAACAGCACTCTCCTACAATGAGCAGTTCTTC
size: few; D: TRBD1; J: TRBJ1-1; V: TRBV6-6; CDR3: CASILDRDTEAFF; DNA: TGTGCCAGCATTCTGGACAGGGACACTGAAGCTTTCTTT
size: few; D: NA; J: TRBJ1-3; V: TRBV6-5; CDR3: CASSYSFGSNGNTIYF; DNA: TGTGCCAGCAGTTACTCTTTCGGGAGTAATGGAAACACCATATATTTT
size: NA; D: TRBD1; J: TRBJ2-1; V: TRBV7-3; CDR3: CASSSGQYNEQFF; DNA: TGTGCCAGCAGCTCGGGACAGTACAATGAGCAGTTCTTC
size: NA; D: TRBD1; J: TRBJ1-1; V: TRBV2; CDR3: CASSVTGQGGTEAFF; DNA: TGTGCCAGCAGTGTTACTGGACAGGGAGGGACTGAAGCTTTCTTT
size: NA; D: NA; J: TRBJ1-3; V: TRBV19; CDR3: CATKEFSSGNTIYF; DNA: TGTGCCACAAAAGAGTTTAGCTCTGGAAACACCATATATTTT
size: NA; D: NA; J: TRBJ1-5; V: TRBV7-2; CDR3: CASSSQGNQPQHF; DNA: TGTGCCAGCAGCTCACAGGGCAATCAGCCCCAGCATTTT
size: NA; D: TRBD1; J: TRBJ1-1; V: TRBV7-2; CDR3: CASSANRGDTEAFF; DNA: TGTGCCAGCAGCGCGAACAGGGGAGACACTGAAGCTTTCTTT
size: NA; D: TRBD1; J: TRBJ2-7; V: TRBV4-3; CDR3: CASSPLGTGTYEQYF; DNA: TGCGCCAGCAGCCCTCTGGGGACAGGGACCTACGAGCAGTACTTC
size: NA; D: TRBD1; J: TRBJ1-2; V: TRBV7-9; CDR3: CASSPNQRTGDGYTF; DNA: TGTGCCAGCAGCCCGAACCAGCGGACAGGTGATGGCTACACCTTC
size: once; D: NA; J: TRBJ1-2; V: TRBV6-1; CDR3: CASSEHSSNYGYTF; DNA: TGTGCCAGCAGTGAACACTCCTCTAACTATGGCTACACCTTC
size: NA; D: NA; J: TRBJ2-3; V: TRBV19; CDR3: CASAVGQPSTDTQYF; DNA: TGTGCCAGTGCAGTCGGACAACCGTCCACAGATACGCAGTATTTT
size: NA; D: TRBD1; J: TRBJ1-2; V: TRBV5-1; CDR3: CASSIQGPRGYTF; DNA: TGCGCCAGCAGCATACAGGGGCCTCGTGGCTACACCTTC
size: NA; D: NA; J: TRBJ1-4; V: TRBV30; CDR3: CAWSGVTAANEKLFF; DNA: TGTGCCTGGAGTGGGGTGACAGCCGCTAATGAAAAACTGTTTTTT
size: NA; D: TRBD2; J: TRBJ2-7; V: TRBV28; CDR3: CASTSKGLAGAYEQYF; DNA: TGTGCCAGCACTTCAAAAGGACTAGCGGGAGCCTACGAGCAGTACTTC
size: NA; D: TRBD2; J: TRBJ2-3; V: TRBV5-4; CDR3: CASSLAMAAGGPSTDTQYF; DNA: TGTGCCAGCAGCTTGGCCATGGCAGCGGGAGGCCCTAGCACAGATACGCAGTATTTT
size: NA; D: NA; J: TRBJ1-2; V: TRBV7-2; CDR3: CASSLIARNYGYTF; DNA: TGTGCCAGCAGCTTAATAGCCAGAAACTATGGCTACACCTTC
size: NA; D: NA; J: TRBJ2-1; V: TRBV9; CDR3: CASSVELTDEQFF; DNA: TGTGCCAGCAGCGTAGAACTAACCGATGAGCAGTTCTTC
size: NA; D: TRBD2; J: TRBJ2-3; V: TRBV5-4; CDR3: CASQKGGLAGRDTQYF; DNA: TGTGCCAGCCAAAAAGGGGGACTAGCGGGTCGGGATACGCAGTATTTT
size: few; D: NA; J: TRBJ2-7; V: TRBV29-1; CDR3: CSVETALLEQYF; DNA: TGCAGCGTTGAGACAGCACTACTCGAGCAGTACTTC
size: NA; D: TRBD1; J: TRBJ1-3; V: TRBV30; CDR3: CAWSVQGASGNTIYF; DNA: TGTGCCTGGAGTGTACAGGGGGCGTCTGGAAACACCATATATTTT
size: NA; D: TRBD1; J: TRBJ1-4; V: TRBV9; CDR3: CASSPRTGGGEKLFF; DNA: TGTGCCAGCAGCCCACGGACAGGGGGCGGCGAAAAACTGTTTTTT
size: NA; D: TRBD2; J: TRBJ2-3; V: TRBV7-2; CDR3: CASSLASGRASTDTQYF; DNA: TGTGCCAGCAGCTTAGCGAGCGGGAGGGCCAGCACAGATACGCAGTATTTT
size: NA; D: TRBD2; J: TRBJ2-7; V: TRBV6-5; CDR3: CASRGGTSSYEQYF; DNA: TGTGCCAGCAGGGGGGGGACGAGCTCCTACGAGCAGTACTTC
size: once; D: NA; J: TRBJ1-1; V: TRBV27; CDR3: CASRAQGEAFF; DNA: TGTGCCAGCAGAGCCCAGGGGGAAGCTTTCTTT
size: NA; D: TRBD1; J: TRBJ1-1; V: TRBV29-1; CDR3: CSVLGTARATEAFF; DNA: TGCAGCGTCCTTGGGACAGCTCGGGCGACTGAAGCTTTCTTT
size: NA; D: TRBD1; J: TRBJ2-7; V: TRBV2; CDR3: CASRVWDRIYEQYF; DNA: TGTGCCAGCAGGGTTTGGGACAGAATCTACGAGCAGTACTTC
size: NA; D: NA; J: TRBJ2-3; V: TRBV6-1; CDR3: CASTGTSTDTQYF; DNA: TGTGCCAGCACAGGTACTAGCACAGATACGCAGTATTTT
size: NA; D: NA; J: TRBJ2-1; V: TRBV29-1; CDR3: CSVALSERRAGEQFF; DNA: TGCAGCGTAGCCCTAAGCGAGCGTAGGGCGGGTGAGCAGTTCTTC
size: NA; D: TRBD2; J: TRBJ2-3; V: TRBV15; CDR3: CATSRRLAGGISTDTQYF; DNA: TGTGCCACCAGCAGACGACTAGCGGGAGGCATTAGCACAGATACGCAGTATTTT
size: NA; D: TRBD1; J: TRBJ1-6; V: TRBV7-9; CDR3: CASTGQGDSPLHF; DNA: TGTGCCAGCACGGGCCAGGGGGATTCACCCCTCCACTTT
size: NA; D: TRBD1; J: TRBJ1-6; V: TRBV19; CDR3: CASSPGGYSPLHF; DNA: TGTGCCAGTAGCCCAGGGGGGTACTCACCCCTCCACTTT
size: NA; D: NA; J: TRBJ1-1; V: TRBV29-1; CDR3: CSVEPLSRDPEAFF; DNA: TGCAGCGTTGAACCTCTTAGCAGGGATCCTGAAGCTTTCTTT
size: NA; D: TRBD1; J: TRBJ2-2; V: TRBV7-8; CDR3: CASSLIRDRAYAGELFF; DNA: TGTGCCAGCAGCTTAATCCGGGACAGGGCTTACGCCGGGGAGCTGTTTTTT
size: few; D: TRBD2; J: TRBJ2-7; V: TRBV7-2; CDR3: CASSLGGLAGAYEQYF; DNA: TGTGCCAGCAGCTTAGGGGGACTAGCGGGAGCTTACGAGCAGTACTTC
size: NA; D: NA; J: TRBJ1-5; V: TRBV19; CDR3: CASSMGGSQPQHF; DNA: TGTGCCAGTAGTATGGGGGGGAGTCAGCCCCAGCATTTT
size: once; D: NA; J: TRBJ2-3; V: TRBV15; CDR3: CATSRGNTDTQYF; DNA: TGTGCCACCTCTCGGGGGAACACAGATACGCAGTATTTT
size: few; D: TRBD2; J: TRBJ2-5; V: TRBV19; CDR3: CASSPGVAGGKETQYF; DNA: TGTGCCAGTAGTCCCGGGGTAGCGGGGGGAAAAGAGACCCAGTACTTC